This T cell receptor beta chain is drawn from a study of control samples from healthy donors and cancer patients. The protocol was immunoSEQ multiplex PCR, while the TCRdb copy is restricted to in-frame clones and leaves out a portion. In the table there are roughly 120,000 clones, roughly 95% of which are singletons. This CDR3 has 12 amino acids. CDR1 is GTSNPN, CDR2 SVGIG, per germline (reference sequence). After removal of 4 bases from V and 5 bases from J, the junction contained 4 bases not matched to a gene. The sequenced sample was blood. The source is a man aged 25-45 years in good health. This chain joins TRBV30 and TRBJ1-2; 7 nucleotides align to TRBD1. The CDR3 region has the DNA TGTGCCTGGACAATACAGGGGTATGGCTACACCTTC. Translating it yields CAWTIQGYGYTF. The whole variable domain, filled in from reference TRBV30 and TRBJ1-2, reads SQTIHQWPATLVQPVGSPLSLECTVEGTSNPNLYWYRQAAGRGLQLLFYSVGIGQISSEVPQNLSASRPQDRQFILSSKKLLLSDSGFYLCAWTIQGYGYTFGSGTRLTVV.